This TCR beta chain stems from a study of blood T cell repertoires in COVID-19. TCRdb's copy holds only in-frame clones and misses some; the assay was immunoSEQ multiplex PCR. This table holds some 140,000 clones, 78% found once. The sample was peripheral blood. The sequence derives from a man between 60 and 75 years old who had recovered from COVID-19.

CDR3 sequence: CAWGQGFTGELFF. In nucleotides, the CDR3 is TGTGCCTGGGGACAGGGGTTCACCGGGGAGCTGTTTTTT. The genes are TRBV30 and TRBJ2-2, with TRBD1 matching 9 bases. V trimming: 5 bases; J trimming: 4 bases; junction bases outside the gene matches: 2. The CDR3 consists of 13 residues. Germline CDR1 and CDR2: GTSNPN and SVGIG (reference sequence).